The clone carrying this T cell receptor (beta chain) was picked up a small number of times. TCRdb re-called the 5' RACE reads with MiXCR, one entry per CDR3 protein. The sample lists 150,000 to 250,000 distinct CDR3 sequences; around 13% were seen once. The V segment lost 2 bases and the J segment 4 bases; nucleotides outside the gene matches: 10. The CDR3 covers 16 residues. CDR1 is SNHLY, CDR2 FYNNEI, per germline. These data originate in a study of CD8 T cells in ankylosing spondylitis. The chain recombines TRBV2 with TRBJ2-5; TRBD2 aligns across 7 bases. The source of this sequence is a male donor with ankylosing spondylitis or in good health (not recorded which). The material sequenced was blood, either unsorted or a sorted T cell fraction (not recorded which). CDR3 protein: CASSEQLAGNRETQYF. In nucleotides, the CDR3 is TGTGCCAGCAGTGAACAGTTAGCGGGCAACCGAGAGACCCAGTACTTC.